This T cell receptor (beta chain) is from a study of long-term antiretroviral therapy in people with HIV. Across the study: Samples from the earliest time points predate the 2015 immediate-ART recommendation by about a decade.

Researchers report immunoSEQ v3.0 was run at survey level. Here immunoSEQ multiplex PCR was the method, and the copy in TCRdb shows in-frame clones only, minus some. The table has about 30,000 clones, 75% to 90% seen once. Study findings and constraints: Post-ART diversity increased but stayed below transplant donor controls.

On this clone itself: What it binds is unknown.

This CDR3 spans 14 amino acids. The V end lost 5 bases, the J end lost 0 bases, and 10 bases lay between the germline ends. The germline gives CDR1 SGHAT, CDR2 FQNNGV. The chain is built from TRBV11-2 and TRBJ1-1; maybe TRBD1 (6 bases). The material sequenced was unsorted PBMCs, taken 0.3 years after starting antiretroviral therapy. The receptor's source is a middle-aged man with HIV. In DNA form, the CDR3 reads TGTGCCAGCAGCACGCGGACAGTGAACACTGAAGCTTTCTTT. Its protein product is CASSTRTVNTEAFF.